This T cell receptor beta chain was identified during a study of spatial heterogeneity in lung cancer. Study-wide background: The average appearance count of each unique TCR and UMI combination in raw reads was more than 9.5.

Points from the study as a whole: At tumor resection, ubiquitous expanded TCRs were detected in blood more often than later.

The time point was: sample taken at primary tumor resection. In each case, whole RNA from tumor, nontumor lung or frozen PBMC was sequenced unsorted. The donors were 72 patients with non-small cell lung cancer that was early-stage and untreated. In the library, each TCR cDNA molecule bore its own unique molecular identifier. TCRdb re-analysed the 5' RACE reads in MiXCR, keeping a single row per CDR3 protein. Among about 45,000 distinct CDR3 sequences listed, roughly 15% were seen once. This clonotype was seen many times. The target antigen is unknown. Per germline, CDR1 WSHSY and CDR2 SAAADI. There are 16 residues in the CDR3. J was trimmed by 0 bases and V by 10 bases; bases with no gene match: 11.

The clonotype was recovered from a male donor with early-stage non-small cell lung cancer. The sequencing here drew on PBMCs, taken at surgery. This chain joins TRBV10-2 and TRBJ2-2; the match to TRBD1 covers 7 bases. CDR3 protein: CATKDRRRTNTGELFF. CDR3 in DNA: TGCGCCACCAAGGACAGGCGACGGACGAACACCGGGGAGCTGTTTTTT.